This T cell receptor beta chain appears in the sequencing data of a study of cytomegalovirus exposure and HLA in healthy donors. For the study at large: A subsequent analysis stated that the 120 or so validation repertoires were run on the same platform as the approximately 700 first-cohort repertoires. Study-wide findings and caveats: Altogether, 160 or so TCR beta chains were recorded as cytomegalovirus-associated.

A note on this clone: Its specificity is not known.

Germline CDR1 reads SGHRS; CDR2 reads YFSETQ. With V trimmed by 4 bases and J by 3 bases, 3 bases remained unmatched. This CDR3 region has 13 residues. Only in-frame clones appear in the TCRdb table, and some are missing; sequencing was by immunoSEQ multiplex PCR. The table records fewer than 150,000 clones, about 91% of them present only once. The donors were members of the approximately 120-subject validation cohort (separate from the approximately 650-subject first cohort). The genes are TRBV5-1 and TRBJ1-1, with 7 bases fitting TRBD1. The clonotype originates from a woman between 18 and 30 years old in good health and CMV-seropositive. The sequencing input was PBMCs. The CDR3 sequence is CASSVQGDTEAFF. The CDR3 nucleotides read TGCGCCAGCAGCGTGCAGGGGGACACTGAAGCTTTCTTT. The full variable domain, completed using reference TRBV5-1 and TRBJ1-1, is KAGVTQTPRYLIKTRGQQVTLSCSPISGHRSVSWYQQTPGQGLQFLFEYFSETQRNKGNFPGRFSGRQFSNSRSEMNVSTLELGDSALYLCASSVQGDTEAFFGQGTRLTVV.